This is a list of T cell receptor beta chains from one sample in a study of vaccination and CD4 T cells after COVID-19. TCRdb recomputed calls from the PCR reads with MiXCR, one row per CDR3 protein. The sample yields around 13,000 distinct CDR3 sequences, less than 80% seen once. Their specific antigens are unknown. The sample consisted of CD4+ T cells from blood, cultured in vitro. These TCRs come from a human donor who had recovered from COVID-19. Both conserved end residues are part of each CDR3. D genes are given only for firm matches. Clone size is given for some rows only: seen once, a few or many times, or a class if the clone is expanded.

TRBD2 TRBJ2-2 TRBV28 NA CASRPLAGGTGELFF TGTGCCAGCAGACCACTAGCGGGAGGTACCGGGGAGCTGTTTTTT
TRBD2 TRBJ2-2 TRBV11-3 few CASSPGLAGSGELFF TGTGCCAGCAGCCCAGGACTAGCGGGCAGCGGGGAGCTGTTTTTT
NA TRBJ2-5 TRBV2 few CASSERTGQETQYF TGTGCCAGCAGTGAACGAACAGGCCAAGAGACCCAGTACTTC
TRBD1 TRBJ2-1 TRBV5-8 NA CASMGTGVYNEQFF TGTGCCAGCATGGGGACAGGGGTGTACAATGAGCAGTTCTTC
NA TRBJ1-1 TRBV10-3 few CAIKTTGMNTEAFF TGTGCCATCAAGACAACAGGGATGAACACTGAAGCTTTCTTT
NA TRBJ2-5 TRBV19 NA CASSIGAAHQETQYF TGTGCCAGTAGTATTGGCGCGGCACATCAAGAGACCCAGTACTTC
TRBD2 TRBJ2-5 TRBV20-1 NA CSARGSGLAETQYF TGCAGTGCTAGGGGCTCGGGACTAGCGGAGACCCAGTACTTC
NA TRBJ2-2 TRBV7-3 once CASSLGAEAGELFF TGTGCCAGCAGCTTGGGTGCGGAAGCCGGGGAGCTGTTTTTT
NA TRBJ2-3 TRBV7-8 once CASSLHTDTQYF TGTGCCAGCAGCCTGCACACAGATACGCAGTATTTT
TRBD2 TRBJ2-1 TRBV12-3/TRBV12-4 NA CASRQRSGSEDEQFF TGTGCCAGCAGGCAACGGAGCGGGAGTGAGGATGAGCAGTTCTTC
NA TRBJ1-2 TRBV7-2 NA CASSPGTRNYGYTF TGTGCCAGCAGCCCCGGGACAAGGAATTATGGCTACACCTTC
NA TRBJ1-3 TRBV10-3 NA CATGLTEPSGNTIYF TGTGCCACAGGCCTTACAGAACCGTCTGGAAACACCATATATTTT
NA TRBJ2-3 TRBV18 NA CASSRSGSTDTQYF TGTGCCAGCTCACGTTCCGGGAGCACAGATACGCAGTATTTT
TRBD2 TRBJ2-3 TRBV7-2 few CASSLVAGGPRDTQYF TGTGCCAGCAGCTTAGTAGCGGGAGGGCCTAGAGATACGCAGTATTTT
NA TRBJ2-7 TRBV2 NA CASTITGTPYEQYF TGTGCCAGCACTATCACCGGGACACCGTACGAGCAGTACTTC
NA TRBJ2-7 TRBV4-2 NA CASSQDPDRAGSYEQYF TGTGCCAGCAGCCAAGACCCGGACCGAGCGGGCTCCTACGAGCAGTACTTC
NA TRBJ1-3 TRBV7-2 NA CASSHTGPTPSGNTIYF TGTGCCAGCAGCCATACGGGGCCCACACCCTCTGGAAACACCATATATTTT
NA TRBJ1-3 TRBV6-1 NA CASNQGRSGNTIYF TGTGCCAGCAATCAGGGGCGCTCTGGAAACACCATATATTTT
TRBD2 TRBJ2-1 TRBV11-3 NA CASSPSGSPYNEQFF TGTGCCAGCAGCCCGAGCGGGAGCCCCTACAATGAGCAGTTCTTC
NA TRBJ1-2 TRBV7-2 few CASSWRSGTDYGYTF TGTGCCAGCAGCTGGAGGTCAGGGACTGACTATGGCTACACCTTC
TRBD1 TRBJ1-5 TRBV20-1 NA CSAASTGSNQPQHF TGCAGTGCCGCGTCGACAGGGAGTAATCAGCCCCAGCATTTT
NA TRBJ1-2 TRBV9 once CASSLDSNYGYTF TGTGCCAGCAGCCTCGACAGTAACTATGGCTACACCTTC
NA TRBJ2-5 TRBV29-1 NA CSVEMQSQETQYF TGCAGCGTTGAAATGCAATCACAAGAGACCCAGTACTTC
TRBD1 TRBJ2-3 TRBV6-2/TRBV6-3 once CASRGTGEGHTQYF TGTGCCAGCAGGGGGACAGGGGAAGGTCATACGCAGTATTTT
NA TRBJ2-5 TRBV27 NA CASSPLNGQETQYF TGTGCCAGCAGTCCACTTAACGGCCAAGAGACCCAGTACTTC
NA TRBJ2-7 TRBV27 NA CASSIQGYEQYF TGTGCCAGCAGTATACAGGGCTACGAGCAGTACTTC
NA TRBJ1-1 TRBV5-4 NA CASRAGLNTEAFF TGTGCCAGCAGGGCAGGACTGAACACTGAAGCTTTCTTT
NA TRBJ2-3 TRBV12-3/TRBV12-4 NA CASSLAWATQYF TGTGCCAGCAGTTTAGCGTGGGCTACGCAGTATTTT
TRBD1 TRBJ1-3 TRBV20-1 NA CSARGPGTGDPGNTIYF TGCAGTGCTAGAGGTCCAGGGACAGGGGATCCTGGAAACACCATATATTTT
TRBD2 TRBJ2-3 TRBV18 NA CASSPIAGDTQYF TGTGCCAGCTCACCAATAGCGGGAGATACGCAGTATTTT
NA TRBJ1-5 TRBV12-3/TRBV12-4 few CASRPTGRRTQHF TGTGCCAGCAGACCGACAGGCCGTAGGACCCAGCATTTT
TRBD2 TRBJ2-1 TRBV7-2 NA CASSPSGSSYNEQFF TGTGCCAGCAGCCCAAGCGGGAGCTCCTACAATGAGCAGTTCTTC
TRBD2 TRBJ2-5 TRBV20-1 medium-sized CSAPQRDKGETQYF TGCAGTGCCCCCCAGCGGGATAAAGGAGAGACCCAGTACTTC
NA TRBJ2-3 TRBV7-3 NA CASSQGSTDTQYF TGTGCCAGCAGCCAAGGCAGCACAGATACGCAGTATTTT
NA TRBJ2-7 TRBV6-5 NA CASSFHRQAYEQYF TGTGCCAGCAGTTTCCACAGACAGGCCTACGAGCAGTACTTC
NA TRBJ2-7 TRBV20-1 few CSARGVEGYEQYF TGCAGTGCTAGGGGAGTAGAAGGCTACGAGCAGTACTTC
NA TRBJ1-1 TRBV27 NA CASSSPGKDTEAFF TGTGCCAGCAGTTCCCCAGGGAAAGACACTGAAGCTTTCTTT
NA TRBJ1-6 TRBV27 few CASSSARLIDSPLHF TGTGCCAGCAGTTCGGCCAGATTGATTGATTCACCCCTCCACTTT
TRBD2 TRBJ2-2 TRBV20-1 few CSAASGIHTGELFF TGCAGTGCTGCTAGCGGGATACACACCGGGGAGCTGTTTTTT
NA TRBJ2-7 TRBV4-3 NA CASSQVGRETHEQYF TGCGCCAGCAGCCAAGTGGGCAGGGAAACCCACGAGCAGTACTTC